This TCR beta chain was retrieved from a study of cytomegalovirus exposure and HLA in healthy donors. Notes on the study in general: Later analysis suggested most CMV-associated TCR beta chains were HLA-restricted. For presence/absence analyses, sequencing depth was assumed to be roughly uniform across donors.

This clone has more than one count but fewer than ten. Its cognate antigen is unknown. Unrecorded immune exposure was likely among donors, who were nominally healthy when sampled. The CDR3 is 15 amino acids. Germline trimming cut 5 bases from V and 5 bases from J; bases unmatched to any gene: 7. Germline V gives CDR1 SNHLY, CDR2 FYNNEI. Amplification used 60 Vbeta primers and 13 Jbeta primers. TCRdb's copy holds only in-frame clones and misses some; the assay was immunoSEQ multiplex PCR. The sample holds roughly 120,000 clones, approximately 9.4% seen once. The TCR was taken from a man in his thirties or forties in good health and CMV-seronegative. V and J are TRBV2 and TRBJ2-4, with TRBD1 matching 9 bases. Sequencing input: PBMCs. CDR3 region: CASSSGQGIENIQYF. In DNA form, the CDR3 reads TGTGCCAGCAGTTCTGGACAGGGGATCGAAAACATTCAGTACTTC. The entire variable domain, with the rest obtained from reference TRBV2 and TRBJ2-4, is as follows: EPEVTQTPSHQVTQMGQEVILRCVPISNHLYFYWYRQILGQKVEFLVSFYNNEISEKSEIFDDQFSVERPDGSNFTLKIRSTKLEDSAMYFCASSSGQGIENIQYFGAGTRLSVL.